These 26 T cell receptor beta chains were sequenced from one sample in a study of OX40 agonist ivuxolimab in advanced cancers. Profiled with immunoSEQ multiplex PCR; TCRdb holds only in-frame clones, not every one. The repertoire holds 45,000 to 70,000 clones, roughly 90% seen once, with 6.9% in the top ten. This specimen consisted of CD4+ or CD8+ T cells sorted from blood, obtained in a trial of the OX40 agonist ivuxolimab. The origin of the receptors is an adult with an advanced solid tumor such as melanoma, head and neck, liver or kidney cancer.

This chain uses TRBV7-3 with TRBJ2-2; possibly TRBD2 for D (5 bases). The V gene's germline CDR1 is SGHTA and CDR2 FQGTGA. Trimming cost V 2 bases and J 2 bases, with 9 bases left between them. The CDR3 has 15 residues. CDR3 sequence reads: CASSLESGNTGELFF. In DNA form, the CDR3 reads TGTGCCAGCAGCTTAGAAAGCGGTAACACCGGGGAGCTGTTTTTT.

The chain has TRBV30 and TRBJ2-6; perhaps TRBD2 as D (6 bases). Per germline, CDR1 GTSNPN and CDR2 SVGIG (reference sequence). The CDR3 consists of 20 residues. V was pared by 2 bases and J by 0 bases, with 23 bases between. The CDR3 DNA follows: TGTGCCTGGAGTACTCCCCCCCGGGAGATAGCCCCCTCTGGGGCCAACGTCCTGACTTTC. This encodes CAWSTPPREIAPSGANVLTF.

V is TRBV11-3 and J is TRBJ2-3; unclear D gene. Germline CDR1 and CDR2: SGHNT and YENEEA. The ends were cut back, 1 base at V and 6 bases at J, with 5 bases in the middle. The CDR3 extends over 12 amino acids. The CDR3: CASSLGPDTQYF. As DNA, the CDR3 is TGTGCCAGCAGCTTAGGTCCGGATACGCAGTATTTT.

This clone was recorded only once. The V gene is TRBV7-9, the J gene TRBJ2-6, with 13 bases matching TRBD2. The CDR3 is made up of 19 amino acids. V lost 1 base and J lost 3; bases outside the gene matches: 6. CDR1 is SEHNR, CDR2 FQNEAQ, per germline (reference sequence). The CDR3, as DNA: TGTGCCAGCAGCTTAGTTGCCGGACTAGCGGGAGTTGGGGCCAACGTCCTGACTTTC. Its protein is CASSLVAGLAGVGANVLTF.

V and J are TRBV12-5 and TRBJ2-2; D is perhaps TRBD2 (5 bases). This CDR3 region has 15 residues. The V end was cut by 2 bases, the J end by 2 bases, with 9 bases between. Germline V gene lookup returns CDR1 LGHNT and CDR2 FRNRAP. The CDR3 DNA is TGTGCTAGTGGTTTGCGGACGGGAAACACCGGGGAGCTGTTTTTT. Translating it yields CASGLRTGNTGELFF.

The chain links TRBV19 to TRBJ2-7; 7 bases map to TRBD1. This CDR3 contains 16 residues. V shed 0 bases, J shed 6 bases, and the junction held 11 bases outside the gene matches. In germline, CDR1 is LNHDA, CDR2 SQIVND (reference sequence). The CDR3 DNA sequence: TGTGCCAGTAGTATAGATCTCGGGACAGCCTCTCGCGAGCAGTACTTC. This translates into CASSIDLGTASREQYF.

This sequence joins TRBV5-6 and TRBJ2-7, with a possible D match to TRBD1 (5 bases). The CDR3 length is 13 residues. CDR1 SGHDT and CDR2 YYEEEE come from the germline V gene. V lost 4 bases and J lost 2, with 10 bases in between. CDR3 nucleotides: TGTGCCAGCAGCCACGACAGAACCTACGAGCAGTACTTC. Translated, it gives CASSHDRTYEQYF.

The rearrangement uses TRBV2 and TRBJ1-2, with unresolved D. V shed 7 bases and J shed 2 bases, with 14 bases lying between them. The CDR3 is 14 residues long. Germline V gene sequence: CDR1 SNHLY, CDR2 FYNNEI. CDR3 bases: TGTGCCAGCACCGAGACGAGCGCGAACTATGGCTACACCTTC. This sequence encodes CASTETSANYGYTF.

The chain uses TRBV30 and TRBJ1-5; no reliable D call. The V and J ends lost 1 base and 2 bases respectively, with 3 bases between them. CDR3 size: 12 residues. Germline loops: CDR1 GTSNPN, CDR2 SVGIG (reference sequence). The CDR3 spells CAWSEGNQPQHF. CDR3 sequence (DNA): TGTGCCTGGAGTGAAGGCAATCAGCCCCAGCATTTT.

The J gene is TRBJ1-1, the V gene TRBV5-1, with D maybe TRBD1 (5 bases). Trimming took off 8 bases at V and 4 bases at J, with 15 bases between the two ends. The CDR3 covers 13 residues. Germline CDR1 SGHRS, CDR2 YFSETQ. The CDR3 DNA reads as TGCGCCAGTGGGTTCTGGGGGACCACTGAAGCTTTCTTT. The encoded protein is CASGFWGTTEAFF.

This clone was counted only a few times. This sequence joins TRBV18 and TRBJ1-2, with D perhaps matching TRBD1 (5 bases). Trimming cost V 6 bases and J 7 bases, with 21 bases left between them. The CDR3 totals 15 residues. Per germline, CDR1 KGHSH and CDR2 LQKENI. CDR3 DNA sequence: TGTGCCAGCTCCCCCCCGGGACGGGCCACGCGTGGCTACACCTTC. Amino acid sequence: CASSPPGRATRGYTF.

This chain connects TRBV5-6 to TRBJ2-6, with D uncertain. This CDR3 has 17 amino acids. Looked up from germline, CDR1 is SGHDT and CDR2 is YYEEEE. Trimming took off 2 bases at V and 0 bases at J, with 12 bases between the two ends. The CDR3 DNA is TGTGCCAGCAGCTTCGGCCCGAGAAGCTCTGGGGCCAACGTCCTGACTTTC. Translating gives CASSFGPRSSGANVLTF.

The V gene is TRBV28, the J gene TRBJ1-1; 12 bases align to TRBD1. This CDR3 is 18 amino acids long. Trimming removed 4 bases from V and 1 base from J; junction bases left unmatched: 10. Germline V gene data show CDR1 as MDHEN and CDR2 as SYDVKM. The CDR3 DNA reads TGTGCCAGCAGTTCAAGGCAAGGGGACAGGGGGCGGAACACTGAAGCTTTCTTT. It yields the protein CASSSRQGDRGRNTEAFF.

The CDR3: CASSPSGSNTEAFF. Here the CDR3 DNA reads TGCGCCAGCAGCCCGTCCGGGTCAAACACTGAAGCTTTCTTT. The V gene is TRBV5-1, the J gene TRBJ1-1; no clear D. V lost 4 bases and J 2 bases, leaving 12 bases between the germline ends. The CDR3 consists of 14 residues. Per the germline V gene, CDR1 is SGHRS and CDR2 is YFSETQ.

This rearrangement joins TRBV27 to TRBJ2-5, with TRBD2 matching 14 bases. The CDR3 is 15 residues long. The germline CDR1 and CDR2 sequences are MNHEY and SMNVEV (reference sequence). V shed 5 bases and J 5 bases; nucleotides not matched to a gene: 4. The CDR3 DNA sequence: TGTGCCAGCAGTCACGGACTAGCGGGAGGTGAGACCCAGTACTTC. It is translated as CASSHGLAGGETQYF.

As for this clone: Other DNA sequences of this sample code for an identical CDR3. The rearrangement joins TRBV6-5 to TRBJ2-3; no firm D call. The CDR3 has 14 residues. V lost 9 bases to trimming and J lost 2 bases, with 15 bases between them. In germline, CDR1 is MNHEY, CDR2 SVGAGI. The CDR3 reads CASSTSTHTDTQYF. DNA for the CDR3: TGTGCCAGTAGTACGTCGACACACACAGATACGCAGTATTTT.

The genes are TRBV4-1 and TRBJ1-2; maybe TRBD1 (5 bases). The CDR3 contains 15 residues. Germline assignment: CDR1 MGHRA and CDR2 YSYEKL. V was cut by 2 bases and J by 4 bases, with 14 bases left in between. The CDR3 spells CASSQNPTGTYGYTF. As DNA, the CDR3 is TGCGCCAGCAGCCAAAATCCGACTGGGACCTATGGCTACACCTTC.

The chain carries TRBV9 and TRBJ1-2; 8 bases are a match to TRBD1. The V gene end was trimmed by 2 bases and the J gene end by 4 bases; junction bases not matched to a gene: 7. The germline V gene has CDR1 SGDLS and CDR2 YYNGEE. The CDR3 is 15 residues long. The DNA of the CDR3 is TGTGCCAGCAGCGTCGGACAGGGCGGATCCTATGGCTACACCTTC. Encoded protein: CASSVGQGGSYGYTF.

The chain links TRBV9 to TRBJ2-1; 7 bases fit TRBD2. The CDR3 is 16 residues long. Per the germline V gene, CDR1 is SGDLS and CDR2 is YYNGEE. Trimming took 3 bases from V and 3 from J; bases not matched to a gene: 9. In DNA form, the CDR3 reads TGTGCCAGCAGCGAGACCATCGGGACTATCTACAATGAGCAGTTCTTC. It yields the protein CASSETIGTIYNEQFF. Supplemented by reference TRBV9 and TRBJ2-1, the full variable domain reads DSGVTQTPKHLITATGQRVTLRCSPRSGDLSVYWYQQSLDQGLQFLIQYYNGEERAKGNILERFSAQQFPDLHSELNLSSLELGDSALYFCASSETIGTIYNEQFFGPGTRLTVL.

This rearrangement joins TRBV5-1 to TRBJ2-5; D remains ambiguous. This CDR3 is 14 amino acids long. V was cut by 4 bases and J by 2 bases, with 12 bases left in between. From germline, CDR1 is SGHRS and CDR2 YFSETQ. CDR3 nucleotide sequence: TGCGCCAGCAGCCCGTACAGATCGCAAGAGACCCAGTACTTC. Protein sequence: CASSPYRSQETQYF.

The genes are TRBV15 and TRBJ2-3, with D unclear. The CDR3 sequence is 14 residues long. The ends were cut back, 1 base at V and 4 bases at J, with 9 bases in the middle. CDR1 and CDR2 (germline): LNHNV, YYDKDF (reference sequence). The CDR3 spells CATSRGAEADTQYF. The CDR3 nucleotides are TGTGCCACCAGCAGAGGGGCAGAGGCAGATACGCAGTATTTT. Variable domain in full (rest from reference TRBV15 and TRBJ2-3): DAMVIQNPRYQVTQFGKPVTLSCSQTLNHNVMYWYQQKSSQAPKLLFHYYDKDFNNEADTPDNFQSRRPNTSFCFLDIRSPGLGDTAMYLCATSRGAEADTQYFGPGTRLTVL.

The chain carries TRBV9 and TRBJ2-5; TRBD1 matches 8 bases. With V trimmed by 2 bases and J by 4 bases, 4 bases remained unmatched. The CDR3 has 14 amino acids. Germline CDR1 is SGDLS and CDR2 is YYNGEE. CDR3 nucleotides: TGTGCCAGCAGCGTCGGACAGGGAAGAGAGACCCAGTACTTC. It codes for CASSVGQGRETQYF. The entire variable domain, with the rest obtained from reference TRBV9 and TRBJ2-5, is as follows: DSGVTQTPKHLITATGQRVTLRCSPRSGDLSVYWYQQSLDQGLQFLIQYYNGEERAKGNILERFSAQQFPDLHSELNLSSLELGDSALYFCASSVGQGRETQYFGPGTRLLVL.

A word on this clone: The sample contains more than one DNA sequence encoding this CDR3. V is TRBV9 and J is TRBJ2-3, with 7 bases fitting TRBD2. This CDR3 comprises 15 residues. Germline V CDR1 and CDR2: SGDLS, YYNGEE. V shed 1 base, J shed 0 bases, and the junction held 2 bases outside the gene matches. In DNA, the CDR3 is TGTGCCAGCAGCGTACTAGCGGCTAGCACAGATACGCAGTATTTT. Protein sequence: CASSVLAASTDTQYF.

The chain has TRBV30 and TRBJ2-1, with D possibly being TRBD1 (6 bases). The germline V gene encodes CDR1 GTSNPN and CDR2 SVGIG (reference sequence). The V and J ends lost 0 bases and 3 bases respectively, with 12 bases between them. The CDR3 spans 15 residues. CDR3 DNA sequence: TGTGCCTGGAGTGTCCGGGACACATACTACAATGAGCAGTTCTTC. It yields the protein CAWSVRDTYYNEQFF. Based on the CDR3 plus reference TRBV30 and TRBJ2-1, the full variable domain is SQTIHQWPATLVQPVGSPLSLECTVEGTSNPNLYWYRQAAGRGLQLLFYSVGIGQISSEVPQNLSASRPQDRQFILSSKKLLLSDSGFYLCAWSVRDTYYNEQFFGPGTRLTVL.

This rearrangement joins TRBV6-5 to TRBJ2-1, with TRBD2 identical over 7 bases. V was clipped by 1 base and J by 6 bases; unmatched bases: 9. The germline V gene has CDR1 MNHEY and CDR2 SVGAGI. The CDR3 is 16 amino acids. The chain's CDR3 is CASSYLSGTTSNEQFF. The CDR3 region has the DNA TGTGCCAGCAGTTACTTAAGCGGGACCACCTCCAATGAGCAGTTCTTC.

J is TRBJ2-7 and V is TRBV28; tentatively, D is TRBD1 (6 bases). The CDR3 covers 13 residues. The germline V gene encodes CDR1 MDHEN and CDR2 SYDVKM. Between the trimmed V and J ends, which lost 9 bases and 5 bases, there was a span of 17 bases. CDR3 sequence: CASYRGWGDEQYF. The CDR3 nucleotides read TGTGCCAGTTATAGGGGGTGGGGAGACGAGCAGTACTTC.